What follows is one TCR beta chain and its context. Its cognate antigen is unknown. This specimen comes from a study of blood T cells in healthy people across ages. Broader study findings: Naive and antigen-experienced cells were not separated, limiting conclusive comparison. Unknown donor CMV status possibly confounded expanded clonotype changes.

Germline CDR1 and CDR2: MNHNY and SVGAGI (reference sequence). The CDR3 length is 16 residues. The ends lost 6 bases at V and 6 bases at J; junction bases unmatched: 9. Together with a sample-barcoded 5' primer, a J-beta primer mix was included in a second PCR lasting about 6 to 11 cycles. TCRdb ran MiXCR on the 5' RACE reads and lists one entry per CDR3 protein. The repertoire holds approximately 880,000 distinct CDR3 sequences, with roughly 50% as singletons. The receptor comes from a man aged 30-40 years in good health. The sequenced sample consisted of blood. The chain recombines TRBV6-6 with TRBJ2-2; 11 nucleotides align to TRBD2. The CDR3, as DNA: TGTGCCAGCAGAACTAATAGCGGGGGGGCTGCCGGGGAGCTGTTTTTT. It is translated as CASRTNSGGAAGELFF.